The TCR beta chain under discussion was sequenced for a study of graft-versus-host responses after intestinal transplantation. The CDR3 contains 15 residues. The germline gives CDR1 LNHNV, CDR2 YYDKDF (reference sequence). V lost 7 bases to trimming and J lost 4 bases; unmatched junction nucleotides: 9. With regard to this clone: Its cognate antigen is unknown.

Here immunoSEQ multiplex PCR was the method, and the copy in TCRdb shows in-frame clones only, minus some. The sample lists about 51,000 clones; roughly 96% were seen once. This receptor was taken from a human donor who was the organ donor for an intestinal transplant. The material was unstimulated CD8+ T cells sorted from spleen or lymph node cells, obtained before transplant. The chain employs TRBV15 and TRBJ1-5; the match to TRBD1 covers 8 bases. The CDR3 sequence is CATTPDRGANQPQHF. The CDR3 region has the DNA TGTGCCACCACCCCAGACAGGGGCGCTAATCAGCCCCAGCATTTT.